Included here is one T cell receptor beta chain sequence, with context. Germline V CDR1 and CDR2: SGHTA, FQGNSA. This CDR3 has 16 residues. Trimming took 1 base from V and 2 from J, leaving 11 bases between them. Profiling relied on immunoSEQ multiplex PCR, and the TCRdb table lists in-frame clones only, not all of them. The table shows approximately 1.4 million clones, with 95% to 99% occurring only once. This sample stems from a study of shared clonotypes between healthy human individuals. Study summary: Used for every donor were three CD4 naive, three CD4 memory, two CD8 naive and one CD8 memory plate.

The rearrangement uses TRBV7-2 and TRBJ2-2; D gene uncertain. The sequenced material came from naive CD4+ T cells sorted from blood. The subset: CD45RA+ positively selected. This receptor was obtained from a young man in good health. The CDR3: CASSLVPLTNTGELFF. The CDR3 DNA reads as TGTGCCAGCAGCTTAGTTCCGCTAACCAACACCGGGGAGCTGTTTTTT.